The 18 T cell receptor beta chains in this list originate from one sample, sequenced in a study of blood T cells in healthy people across ages. A second about 6 to 12 cycle PCR used barcoded and J-beta primers. One entry per CDR3 protein, called by TCRdb with MiXCR from the 5' RACE reads. Of about 280,000 distinct CDR3 sequences listed, about 25% are singletons. The sequenced material came from blood. These receptors came from a woman between 65 and 79 years old in good health.

This chain's CDR3 is CASRQGEGLYEQYF. The DNA for the CDR3 is TGTGCCAGTCGGCAGGGGGAGGGCCTCTACGAGCAGTACTTC. The V call is TRBV19, the J call TRBJ2-1, with D perhaps matching TRBD1 or TRBD2 (7 bases each). The DNA end is a closer match to TRBJ2-7, so the J assignment may be wrong. The CDR3 is 14 amino acids. From germline, CDR1 is LNHDA and CDR2 SQIVND (reference sequence).

V is TRBV5-8 and J is TRBJ2-3; 12 nucleotides align to TRBD2. Germline V CDR1 and CDR2: SGHTS, YDEGEE. The J segment lost 3 bases and the V segment lost 5 bases, leaving 13 bases of the junction unmatched. The CDR3 contains 18 residues. In DNA, the CDR3 is TGTGCCAGCAGATTCAGGTTGACTAGCGGGAGTCGGACAGATACGCAGTATTTT. Translated, it gives CASRFRLTSGSRTDTQYF. Combining the CDR3 with reference TRBV5-8 and TRBJ2-3 gives the whole variable domain EAGVTQSPTHLIKTRGQQATLRCSPISGHTSVYWYQQALGLGLQFLLWYDEGEERNRGNFPPRFSGRQFPNYSSELNVNALELEDSALYLCASRFRLTSGSRTDTQYFGPGTRLTVL.

The gene calls are TRBV12-3 or TRBV12-4 and TRBJ2-5; D possibly uses TRBD1 or TRBD2 (6 bases each). Near its end, the DNA agrees better with TRBJ2-1, so the J call may be wrong. This CDR3 spans 15 amino acids. The CDR3 here is CASRTEGGSGNEQFF. The CDR3 DNA reads TGTGCCAGCAGAACCGAGGGGGGTAGCGGCAATGAGCAGTTCTTC.

The chain joins TRBV12-3 or TRBV12-4 to TRBJ2-7; D is possibly TRBD1 (6 bases). V lost 0 bases and J 3 bases, leaving 9 bases between the germline ends. The CDR3 runs 14 residues. The CDR3 region has the DNA TGTGCCAGCAGTTTAGCGGGACACGACTACGAGCAGTACTTC. This codes for CASSLAGHDYEQYF.

The genes are TRBV5-1 and TRBJ2-5; a weak D match, TRBD2 (6 bases). Germline CDR1 is SGHRS and CDR2 is YFSETQ. V was clipped by 1 base and J by 5 bases, with 15 bases between them. The CDR3 sequence is 15 residues long. CDR3 in amino acids: CASSLRDSRGETQYF. The CDR3 nucleotides read TGCGCCAGCAGCTTGCGGGACTCGCGAGGGGAGACCCAGTACTTC. Based on the CDR3 plus reference TRBV5-1 and TRBJ2-5, the full variable domain is KAGVTQTPRYLIKTRGQQVTLSCSPISGHRSVSWYQQTPGQGLQFLFEYFSETQRNKGNFPGRFSGRQFSNSRSEMNVSTLELGDSALYLCASSLRDSRGETQYFGPGTRLLVL.

V gene TRBV14 combines with J gene TRBJ2-1; possibly TRBD2 for D (6 bases). The CDR3 has 14 residues. Germline values: CDR1 SGHDN, CDR2 FVKESK. Between the trimmed V and J ends, which lost 0 bases and 8 bases, there was a span of 11 bases. CDR3: CASSQEVGGYEQFF. CDR3 nucleotide sequence: TGTGCCAGCAGCCAAGAAGTCGGGGGTTATGAGCAGTTCTTC.

This clonotype was detected only a few times. The chain links TRBV27 to TRBJ2-1; 8 bases align to TRBD1. Trimming at V came to 2 bases and at J to 4 bases, leaving 7 bases not matched to a gene. The V gene's germline CDR1 is MNHEY and CDR2 SMNVEV (reference sequence). This CDR3 has 16 amino acids. Written as DNA, the CDR3 is TGTGCCAGCAGTTTACGGGGGTACAGGGGGTACAATGAGCAGTTCTTC. This codes for CASSLRGYRGYNEQFF.

This clonotype was seen a few times. The rearrangement joins TRBV20-1 to TRBJ2-5; D unresolved. The CDR3 length is 11 residues. Germline CDR1 DFQATT, CDR2 SNEGSKA (reference sequence). V lost 7 bases to trimming and J lost 1 base, with 7 bases between them. The CDR3 DNA reads TGCAGTGGTGAGGCCCAAGAGACCCAGTACTTC. It encodes CSGEAQETQYF.

The chain employs TRBV7-9 and TRBJ2-7; TRBD1 matches 11 bases. CDR1 is SEHNR, CDR2 FQNEAQ, per germline (reference sequence). The CDR3 covers 16 residues. J was trimmed by 4 bases and V by 3 bases; bases with no gene match: 8. The CDR3 reads CASSFSGTGGLYEQYF. The CDR3 nucleotides are TGTGCCAGCAGCTTCTCCGGGACAGGGGGATTGTACGAGCAGTACTTC.

The chain uses TRBV28 and TRBJ1-3; 7 nucleotides line up with TRBD1. The germline gives CDR1 MDHEN, CDR2 SYDVKM. This CDR3 comprises 15 residues. The CDR3 region has the DNA TGTGTTACAAAGCGGGACAGATTCTCTGGAAACACCATATATTTT. Translated: CVTKRDRFSGNTIYF. The full variable domain, in which reference TRBV28 and TRBJ1-3 provide the parts outside the CDR3, is DVKVTQSSRYLVKRTGEKVFLECVQDMDHENMFWYRQDPGLGLRLIYFSYDVKMKEKGDIPEGYSVSREKKERFSLILESASTNQTSMYLCVTKRDRFSGNTIYFGEGSWLTVV.

CDR3 protein: CASSAGDRAYEQYF. The CDR3 bases are TGTGCCAGCAGCGCCGGGGACAGGGCCTACGAGCAGTACTTC. The chain recombines TRBV12-3 or TRBV12-4 with TRBJ2-7; 9 bases map to TRBD1. The CDR3 consists of 14 residues. V dropped 6 bases and J dropped 2; count of bases not matched to a gene: 5.

The sample holds a few counts of this clonotype. V usage is TRBV6-5 and J usage is TRBJ1-1; 7 nucleotides line up with TRBD1. Germline V CDR1 and CDR2: MNHEY, SVGAGI. V lost 4 bases, J lost 3 bases, and 5 bases stayed unmatched. The CDR3 is made up of 14 amino acids. Written as DNA, the CDR3 is TGTGCCAGCAGTTGGGACAGTGTTGACACTGAAGCTTTCTTT. Translation: CASSWDSVDTEAFF.

This clonotype occurred a few times. The chain links TRBV28 to TRBJ2-7; D remains unclear. Trimming removed 3 bases at V and 2 bases at J, with 14 bases between. Germline assignment: CDR1 MDHEN and CDR2 SYDVKM. The CDR3 consists of 15 residues. Here the CDR3 DNA reads TGTGCCAGCAGTTTGTCTCAAATTAGCCCCTACGAGCAGTACTTC. The encoded protein is CASSLSQISPYEQYF.

This clonotype has just one count. This sequence joins TRBV10-3 and TRBJ2-5; D may be TRBD1 or TRBD2 (5 bases each). This CDR3 has 16 amino acids. The V end was cut by 5 bases, the J end by 4 bases, with 20 bases between. CDR1 is ENHRY, CDR2 SYGVKD, per germline. The CDR3 sequence is CAISSKGPSRGETQYF. In DNA, the CDR3 is TGTGCCATCAGTTCCAAGGGACCGAGTCGCGGAGAGACCCAGTACTTC.

The chain combines TRBV6-6 with TRBJ2-3; D unclear. V gave up 7 bases and J gave up 2 bases, with 19 bases separating them. CDR3 size: 16 residues. CDR1 and CDR2 from the germline V gene are MNHNY and SVGAGI (reference sequence). The CDR3, as DNA: TGTGCCAGCATTAGGGATATCGTACCTTCCACAGATACGCAGTATTTT. Its translation: CASIRDIVPSTDTQYF.

This chain uses TRBV7-3 with TRBJ2-1; 8 nucleotides agree with TRBD2. V gave up 2 bases and J gave up 4 bases; unmatched junction bases: 16. This CDR3 spans 19 amino acids. In germline, CDR1 is SGHTA, CDR2 FQGTGA. This CDR3 is CASSLGGGPLAGKYNEQFF. The CDR3 nucleotides read TGTGCCAGCAGCTTAGGTGGGGGACCATTAGCGGGAAAATACAATGAGCAGTTCTTC.

This clonotype was seen more than once but under ten times. The gene calls are TRBV12-3 or TRBV12-4 and TRBJ2-4; 7 nucleotides agree with TRBD2. This CDR3 has 15 residues. The J segment lost 0 bases and the V segment lost 5 bases, leaving 4 bases of the junction unmatched. The CDR3 loop reads CASSRGSLAKNIQYF. CDR3 DNA sequence: TGTGCCAGCAGTCGCGGGAGCCTAGCCAAAAACATTCAGTACTTC.

The chain uses TRBV20-1 and TRBJ2-7; TRBD2 agrees at 7 bases. Germline V gene data show CDR1 as DFQATT and CDR2 as SNEGSKA (reference sequence). CDR3 size: 15 residues. V shed 3 bases and J 0 bases; nucleotides not matched to a gene: 8. CDR3 coding DNA: TGCAGTGCTAGGGGCCAGCGGGATATCTCCTACGAGCAGTACTTC. Amino acid sequence: CSARGQRDISYEQYF.